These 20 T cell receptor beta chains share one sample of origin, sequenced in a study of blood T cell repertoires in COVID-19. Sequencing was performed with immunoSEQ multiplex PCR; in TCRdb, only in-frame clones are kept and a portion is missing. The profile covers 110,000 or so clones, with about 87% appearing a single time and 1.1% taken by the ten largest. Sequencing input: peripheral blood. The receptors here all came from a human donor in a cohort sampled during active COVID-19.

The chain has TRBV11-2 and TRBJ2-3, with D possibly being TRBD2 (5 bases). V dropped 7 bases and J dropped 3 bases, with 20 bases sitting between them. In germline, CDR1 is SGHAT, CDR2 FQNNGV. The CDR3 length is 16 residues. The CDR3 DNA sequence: TGTGCCAGCAAGATCGGACTCGTCCCTACTACAGATACGCAGTATTTT. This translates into CASKIGLVPTTDTQYF. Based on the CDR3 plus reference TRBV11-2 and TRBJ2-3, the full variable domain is EAGVAQSPRYKIIEKRQSVAFWCNPISGHATLYWYQQILGQGPKLLIQFQNNGVVDDSQLPKDRFSAERLKGVDSTLKIQPAKLEDSAVYLCASKIGLVPTTDTQYFGPGTRLTVL.

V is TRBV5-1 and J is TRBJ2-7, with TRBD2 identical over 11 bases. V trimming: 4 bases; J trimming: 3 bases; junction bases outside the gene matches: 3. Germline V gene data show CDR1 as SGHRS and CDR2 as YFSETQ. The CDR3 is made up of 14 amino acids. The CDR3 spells CASSAGLADYEQYF. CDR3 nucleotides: TGCGCCAGCAGCGCGGGACTAGCGGACTACGAGCAGTACTTC.

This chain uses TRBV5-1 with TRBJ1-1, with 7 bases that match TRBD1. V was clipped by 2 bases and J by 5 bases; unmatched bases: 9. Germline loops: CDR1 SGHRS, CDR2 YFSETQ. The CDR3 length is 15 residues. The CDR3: CASSFQQDRVTEAFF. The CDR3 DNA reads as TGCGCCAGCAGCTTCCAGCAAGACAGGGTTACTGAAGCTTTCTTT. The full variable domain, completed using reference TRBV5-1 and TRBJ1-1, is KAGVTQTPRYLIKTRGQQVTLSCSPISGHRSVSWYQQTPGQGLQFLFEYFSETQRNKGNFPGRFSGRQFSNSRSEMNVSTLELGDSALYLCASSFQQDRVTEAFFGQGTRLTVV.

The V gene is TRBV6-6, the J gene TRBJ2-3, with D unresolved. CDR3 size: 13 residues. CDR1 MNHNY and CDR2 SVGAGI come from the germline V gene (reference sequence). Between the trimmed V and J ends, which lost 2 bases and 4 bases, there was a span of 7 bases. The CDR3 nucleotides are TGTGCCAGCAGTTACCTGGGCCCAGATACGCAGTATTTT. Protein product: CASSYLGPDTQYF.

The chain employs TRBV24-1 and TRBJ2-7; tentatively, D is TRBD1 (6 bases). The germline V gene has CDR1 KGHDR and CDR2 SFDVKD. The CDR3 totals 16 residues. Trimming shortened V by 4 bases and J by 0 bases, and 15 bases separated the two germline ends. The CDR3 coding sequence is TGTGCCACCAGTGACCCAGGGGCCGAAAGCTCCTACGAGCAGTACTTC. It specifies CATSDPGAESSYEQYF.

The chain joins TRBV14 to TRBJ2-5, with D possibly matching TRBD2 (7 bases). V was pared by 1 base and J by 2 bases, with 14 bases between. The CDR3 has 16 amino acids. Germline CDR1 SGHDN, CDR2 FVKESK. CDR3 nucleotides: TGTGCCAGCAGCCAAGGGTTGGGGGGGCCGCAAGAGACCCAGTACTTC. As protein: CASSQGLGGPQETQYF.

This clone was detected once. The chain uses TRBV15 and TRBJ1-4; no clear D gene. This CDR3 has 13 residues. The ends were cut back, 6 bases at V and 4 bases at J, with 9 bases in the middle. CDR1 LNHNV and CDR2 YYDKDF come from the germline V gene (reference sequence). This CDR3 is CATSRGFNEKLFF. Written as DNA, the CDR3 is TGTGCCACCAGTCGCGGGTTTAATGAAAAACTGTTTTTT.

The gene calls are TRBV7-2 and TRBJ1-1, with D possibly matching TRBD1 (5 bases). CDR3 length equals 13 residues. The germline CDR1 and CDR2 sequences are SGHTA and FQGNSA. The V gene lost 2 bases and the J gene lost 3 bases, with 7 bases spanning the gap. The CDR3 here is CASSLIGDTEAFF. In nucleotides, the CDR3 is TGTGCCAGCAGCTTAATAGGGGACACTGAAGCTTTCTTT.

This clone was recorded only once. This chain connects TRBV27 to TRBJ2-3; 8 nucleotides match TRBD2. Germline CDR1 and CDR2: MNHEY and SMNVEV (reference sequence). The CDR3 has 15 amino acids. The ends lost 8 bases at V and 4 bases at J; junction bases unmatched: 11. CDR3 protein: CASWPGGPSADTQYF. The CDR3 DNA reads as TGTGCCAGCTGGCCGGGAGGGCCCTCGGCAGATACGCAGTATTTT.

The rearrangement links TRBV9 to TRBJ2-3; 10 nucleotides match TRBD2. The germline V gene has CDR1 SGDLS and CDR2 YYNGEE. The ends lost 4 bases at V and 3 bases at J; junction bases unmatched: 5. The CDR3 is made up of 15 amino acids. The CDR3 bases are TGTGCCAGCAGCCCTATGGGACTAGCGACAGATACGCAGTATTTT. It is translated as CASSPMGLATDTQYF.

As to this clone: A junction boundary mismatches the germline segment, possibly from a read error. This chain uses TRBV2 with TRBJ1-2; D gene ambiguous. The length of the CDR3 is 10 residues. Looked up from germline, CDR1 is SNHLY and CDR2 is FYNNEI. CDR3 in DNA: TGTGCCAGCAGTGGGTATGGCCACACCTTC. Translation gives CASSGYGHTF.

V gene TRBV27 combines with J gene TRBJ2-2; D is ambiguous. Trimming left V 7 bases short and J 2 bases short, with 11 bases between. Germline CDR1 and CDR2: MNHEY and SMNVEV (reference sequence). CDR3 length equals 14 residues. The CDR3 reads CASTQSHNTGELFF. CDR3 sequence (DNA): TGTGCCAGCACCCAAAGCCACAACACCGGGGAGCTGTTTTTT.

CDR3 DNA: TGTGCCAGCAGCGTAGAGGGGTGGGCGACTGAAGCTTTCTTT. Translated, it gives CASSVEGWATEAFF. The chain is built from TRBV9 and TRBJ1-1; TRBD1 might be the D (5 bases). In germline, CDR1 is SGDLS, CDR2 YYNGEE. Trimming took 0 bases from V and 5 from J, leaving 11 bases between them. The CDR3 has 14 residues.

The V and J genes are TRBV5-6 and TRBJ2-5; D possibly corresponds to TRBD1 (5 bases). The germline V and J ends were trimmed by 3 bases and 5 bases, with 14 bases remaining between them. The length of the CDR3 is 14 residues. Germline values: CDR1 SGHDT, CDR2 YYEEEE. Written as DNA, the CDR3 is TGTGCCAGCAGCTCGCAGGGTGCCCGGGAGACCCAGTACTTC. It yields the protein CASSSQGARETQYF.

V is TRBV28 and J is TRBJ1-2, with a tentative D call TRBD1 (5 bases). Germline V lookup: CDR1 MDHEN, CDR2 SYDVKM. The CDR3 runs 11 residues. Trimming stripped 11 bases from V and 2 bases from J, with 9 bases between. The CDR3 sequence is CAVGGNYGYTF. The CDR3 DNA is TGTGCCGTGGGGGGGAACTATGGCTACACCTTC.

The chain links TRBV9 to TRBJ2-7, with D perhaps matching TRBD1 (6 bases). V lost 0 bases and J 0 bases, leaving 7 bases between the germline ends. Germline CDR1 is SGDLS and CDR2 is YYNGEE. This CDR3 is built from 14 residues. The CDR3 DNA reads TGTGCCAGCAGCGTAGTGGACAGCTCCTACGAGCAGTACTTC. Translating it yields CASSVVDSSYEQYF.

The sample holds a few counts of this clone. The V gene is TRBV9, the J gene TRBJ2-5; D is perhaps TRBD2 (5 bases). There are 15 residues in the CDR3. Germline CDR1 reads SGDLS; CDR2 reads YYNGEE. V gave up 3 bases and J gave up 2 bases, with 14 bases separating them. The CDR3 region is CASSAGITEQETQYF. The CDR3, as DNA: TGTGCCAGCAGCGCGGGGATAACGGAGCAAGAGACCCAGTACTTC.

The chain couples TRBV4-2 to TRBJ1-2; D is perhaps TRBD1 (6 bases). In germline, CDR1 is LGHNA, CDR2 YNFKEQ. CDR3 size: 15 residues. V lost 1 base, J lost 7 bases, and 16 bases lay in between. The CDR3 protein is CASSQAPQGFGGYTF. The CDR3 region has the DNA TGTGCCAGCAGCCAAGCCCCTCAGGGGTTTGGTGGCTACACCTTC.

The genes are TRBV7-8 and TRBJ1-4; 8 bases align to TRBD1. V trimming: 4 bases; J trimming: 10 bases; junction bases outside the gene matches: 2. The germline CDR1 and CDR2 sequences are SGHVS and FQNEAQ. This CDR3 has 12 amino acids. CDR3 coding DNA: TGTGCCAGCAGCTCAACAGGGGGAAAACTGTTTTTT. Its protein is CASSSTGGKLFF.

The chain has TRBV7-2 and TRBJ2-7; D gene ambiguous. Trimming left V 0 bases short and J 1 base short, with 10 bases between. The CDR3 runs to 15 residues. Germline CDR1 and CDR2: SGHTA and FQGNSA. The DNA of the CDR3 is TGTGCCAGCAGCTTAGCTCATGACATATCCTACGAGCAGTACTTC. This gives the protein CASSLAHDISYEQYF. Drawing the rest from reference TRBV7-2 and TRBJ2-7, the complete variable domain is GAGVSQSPSNKVTEKGKDVELRCDPISGHTALYWYRQSLGQGLEFLIYFQGNSAPDKSGLPSDRFSAERTGGSVSTLTIQRTQQEDSAVYLCASSLAHDISYEQYFGPGTRLTVT.